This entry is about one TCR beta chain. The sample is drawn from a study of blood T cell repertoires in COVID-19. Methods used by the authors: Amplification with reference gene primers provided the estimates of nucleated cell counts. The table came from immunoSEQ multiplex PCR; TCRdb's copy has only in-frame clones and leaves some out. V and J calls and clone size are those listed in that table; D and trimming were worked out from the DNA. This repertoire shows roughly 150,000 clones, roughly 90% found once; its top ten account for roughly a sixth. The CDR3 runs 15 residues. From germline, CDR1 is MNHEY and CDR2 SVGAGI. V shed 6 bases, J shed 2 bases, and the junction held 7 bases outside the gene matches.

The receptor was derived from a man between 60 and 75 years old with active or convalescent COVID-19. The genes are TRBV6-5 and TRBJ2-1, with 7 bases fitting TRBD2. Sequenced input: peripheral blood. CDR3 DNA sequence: TGTGCCAGCAGATCTAGACTAGCCCCCTACAATGAGCAGTTCTTC. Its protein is CASRSRLAPYNEQFF.